This T cell receptor (beta chain) was sequenced in a study of OX40 agonist ivuxolimab in advanced cancers. Concerning this clone itself: Its antigen is not identified.

The table came from immunoSEQ multiplex PCR; TCRdb's copy has only in-frame clones and leaves some out. The table lists more than 45,000 clones, roughly 83% of them singletons. Broader study findings: Also present in some nonresponders was a low level of normalized T-cell clonal expansion.

V lost 5 bases to trimming and J lost 5 bases; unmatched junction nucleotides: 9. The CDR3 contains 15 residues. Germline V gene data show CDR1 as SGHAT and CDR2 as FQNNGV. The V call is TRBV11-2, the J call TRBJ2-5, with 9 nucleotides matching TRBD2. This specimen consisted of CD4+ or CD8+ T cells sorted from blood, obtained in a trial of the OX40 agonist ivuxolimab. This sequence was found in an adult with an advanced solid tumor such as melanoma, head and neck, liver or kidney cancer. Here the CDR3 reads CASSLGSGGGETQYF. CDR3 DNA: TGTGCCAGCAGCCTAGGTAGCGGGGGTGGGGAGACCCAGTACTTC.